One sample yielded the 8 T cell receptor beta chains listed below, sequenced in a study of cytomegalovirus exposure and HLA in healthy donors. With 60 Vbeta and 13 Jbeta primers, the PCR was carried out. The protocol was immunoSEQ multiplex PCR, while the TCRdb copy is restricted to in-frame clones and leaves out a portion. This sample has 95,000 to 100,000 clones, with roughly 76% found just once. Sequencing input: PBMCs. The origin of the receptors is a man aged 40-49 years in good health and CMV-seronegative.

The chain combines TRBV4-1 with TRBJ1-2; a weak D match, TRBD1 (6 bases). Trimming shortened V by 3 bases and J by 3 bases, and 17 bases separated the two germline ends. Looked up from germline, CDR1 is MGHRA and CDR2 is YSYEKL. This CDR3 is 16 amino acids long. Here the CDR3 DNA reads TGCGCCAGCAGCCACTTGAATGGGGGCGCTGACTATGGCTACACCTTC. Its protein is CASSHLNGGADYGYTF.

The CDR3 loop reads CASSLNPGQGGSPLHF. CDR3 nucleotide sequence: TGCGCCAGCAGCCTAAACCCAGGACAGGGAGGGTCACCCCTCCACTTT. J is TRBJ1-6 and V is TRBV5-1, with TRBD1 matching 8 bases. Germline V gives CDR1 SGHRS, CDR2 YFSETQ. J gave up 10 bases and V 4 bases, and 13 bases lay outside the gene matches. The CDR3 covers 16 residues.

This clone was seen a handful of times. The chain recombines TRBV4-3 with TRBJ2-5; 7 nucleotides match TRBD1. The CDR3 sequence is 15 residues long. The germline V gene encodes CDR1 LGHNA and CDR2 YSLEER. After removal of 0 bases from V and 3 bases from J, the junction contained 4 bases not matched to a gene. The CDR3 coding sequence is TGCGCCAGCAGCCAAGATTGGGGACAGAAAGAGACCCAGTACTTC. Protein product: CASSQDWGQKETQYF.

The chain recombines TRBV5-6 with TRBJ2-5; 7 bases line up with TRBD1. The CDR3 length is 16 residues. In germline, CDR1 is SGHDT, CDR2 YYEEEE. With 1 base clipped from V and 5 bases from J, the junction kept 11 bases outside the gene matches. The CDR3 here is CASSLSVKGAMETQYF. CDR3 nucleotide sequence: TGTGCCAGCAGCTTGTCGGTAAAGGGGGCGATGGAGACCCAGTACTTC.

The chain recombines TRBV28 with TRBJ2-7; 10 bases map to TRBD2. The CDR3 covers 14 residues. Germline V gene lookup returns CDR1 MDHEN and CDR2 SYDVKM. J gave up 10 bases and V 2 bases, and 8 bases lay outside the gene matches. CDR3 DNA: TGTGCCAGCAGTTTAATGGGAGCGGGAGGGGGTCAGTACTTC. Protein product: CASSLMGAGGGQYF.

The chain joins TRBV30 to TRBJ1-5; D might be TRBD1 (5 bases). V lost 1 base and J lost 0, with 10 bases in between. This CDR3 has 15 amino acids. The germline V gene encodes CDR1 GTSNPN and CDR2 SVGIG (reference sequence). This CDR3 reads CAWSAQVYSNQPQHF. The CDR3 coding sequence is TGTGCCTGGAGTGCACAGGTGTATAGCAATCAGCCCCAGCATTTT.

This clone appeared once. The CDR3 loop is CASSPRDRGSGNTIYF. CDR3 DNA sequence: TGTGCCAGCTCACCCCGGGACAGGGGCTCTGGAAACACCATATATTTT. The V call is TRBV18, the J call TRBJ1-3; TRBD1 agrees at 10 bases. Looked up from germline, CDR1 is KGHSH and CDR2 is LQKENI. V shed 3 bases and J 0 bases; nucleotides not matched to a gene: 2. The CDR3 consists of 16 residues.

The chain carries TRBV18 and TRBJ1-1; 7 nucleotides match TRBD1. V gave up 5 bases and J gave up 1 base; unmatched junction bases: 7. This CDR3 has 15 residues. Germline CDR1 is KGHSH and CDR2 is LQKENI. DNA for the CDR3: TGTGCCAGCTCAACCCGATGGACAGGGAACACTGAAGCTTTCTTT. It yields the protein CASSTRWTGNTEAFF.